The 7 T cell receptor beta chains given below trace back to one sample, sequenced in a study of immune reconstitution after stem cell transplant in scleroderma. TCRdb used MiXCR to reprocess the RT-PCR reads, holding one entry per CDR3 protein. The sample yields about 1,700 distinct CDR3 sequences, roughly an eighth seen once. This sample was obtained before or after autologous hematopoietic stem cell transplantation (not recorded which). All receptors derive from a female donor with systemic sclerosis.

This clonotype qualifies as medium-sized. The V gene is TRBV20-1, the J gene TRBJ2-3, with 7 positions matching TRBD1. Unmatched junction bases numbered 9, after V lost 6 bases and J lost 0 bases. Germline-derived CDR1 and CDR2 are DFQATT and SNEGSKA (reference sequence). CDR3 length equals 15 residues. The CDR3 sequence is CSAPIGQESTDTQYF. The CDR3 coding sequence is TGCAGTGCACCAATAGGACAGGAAAGCACAGATACGCAGTATTTT.

The sample holds a few counts of this clonotype. The rearrangement links TRBV27 to TRBJ1-2; TRBD1 matches 8 bases. The CDR3 covers 15 residues. With V trimmed by 3 bases and J by 3 bases, 6 bases remained unmatched. The V gene's germline CDR1 is MNHEY and CDR2 SMNVEV (reference sequence). The CDR3 sequence: CASSLGTGAYYGYTF. CDR3 DNA sequence: TGTGCCAGCAGTTTGGGGACAGGAGCGTACTATGGCTACACCTTC.

This clonotype was counted between two and nine times. The chain employs TRBV2 and TRBJ2-1; D is possibly TRBD1 or TRBD2 (5 bases each). Germline-derived CDR1 and CDR2 are SNHLY and FYNNEI. The ends were cut back, 7 bases at V and 9 bases at J, with 10 bases in the middle. This CDR3 has 11 residues. CDR3: CASMRGSEQFF. CDR3 nucleotides: TGTGCCAGCATGAGGGGCAGTGAGCAGTTCTTC.

This clonotype was seen only a few times. The rearrangement joins TRBV5-6 to TRBJ2-5; D tentatively reads TRBD1 or TRBD2 (6 bases each). CDR1 and CDR2 (germline): SGHDT, YYEEEE. This CDR3 has 13 amino acids. V was clipped by 4 bases and J by 7 bases, with 14 bases between them. The CDR3 is CASSQRQEGTQYF. CDR3 coding DNA: TGTGCCAGCAGCCAAAGACAGGAGGGGACCCAGTACTTC.

On this clonotype: The germline gene is not matched at one end of the junction; a read error may be the cause. CDR3 sequence reads: CAGSLNTEAFF. As DNA, the CDR3 is TGTGCCGGCAGCTTAAACACTGAAGCTTTCTTT. The rearrangement joins TRBV7-2 to TRBJ1-1; D is uncertain. This CDR3 contains 11 residues. Looked up from germline, CDR1 is SGHTA and CDR2 is FQGNSA.

This clonotype was seen a few times. This chain links TRBV5-1 with TRBJ2-6; D unresolved. The CDR3 length is 16 residues. Germline lookup yields CDR1 SGHRS and CDR2 YFSETQ. V was trimmed by 4 bases and J by 0 bases, leaving 11 bases between them. The CDR3 DNA sequence: TGCGCCAGCAGCACGGACGGTAGCTCTGGGGCCAACGTCCTGACTTTC. This gives the protein CASSTDGSSGANVLTF.

This clonotype is judged medium-sized. This chain links TRBV10-3 with TRBJ1-1, with no clear D. Germline V gene sequence: CDR1 ENHRY, CDR2 SYGVKD. The length of the CDR3 is 14 residues. V lost 3 bases and J 1 base, leaving 9 bases between the germline ends. The CDR3 DNA sequence: TGTGCCATCAGTGATCGCGGGTCGAACACTGAAGCTTTCTTT. Residues: CAISDRGSNTEAFF.